A single sample is the source of the 15 T cell receptor beta chains below, sequenced in a study of cytomegalovirus exposure and HLA in healthy donors (TCRdb year 2017). Libraries were constructed by the immunoSEQ multiplex PCR assay. For the multiplex PCR, a mixture combining 60 forward primers for TCR Vbeta segments and 13 reverse primers for TCR Jbeta segments was used. Entries here come from immuneACCESS through TCRdb and include only in-frame sequences with V and J called. Some clones fail to appear in such tables; in the studies checked, an unresolved V gene covers under half of the shortfall, and the cause of the remainder is unknown. This sample comprises approximately 100,000 clones, 79% of them detected only once. The ten biggest clones cover over 3% of the sample. Sequenced material: PBMCs. The receptors were sampled from a woman aged 40 to 49 in good health and CMV-seronegative.

The chain is built from TRBV4-3 and TRBJ1-6; D is undetermined. The V end lost 1 base, the J end lost 7 bases, and 14 bases lay between the germline ends. The CDR3 sequence is 16 residues long. Germline V gene sequence: CDR1 LGHNA, CDR2 YSLEER. The CDR3 coding sequence is TGCGCCAGCAGCCAAGGCCCGGGTGTCCTGAATTCACCCCTCCACTTT. Residues: CASSQGPGVLNSPLHF.

The chain carries TRBV9 and TRBJ1-6; tentative D call: TRBD1 (6 bases). The CDR3 is made up of 14 amino acids. Trimming took 3 bases from V and 7 from J, leaving 11 bases between them. CDR1 is SGDLS, CDR2 YYNGEE, per germline. As DNA, the CDR3 is TGTGCCAGCAGCGAGGGGGTTACGAATTCACCCCTCCACTTT. Translation: CASSEGVTNSPLHF.

This clone was counted a few times. This chain uses TRBV5-4 with TRBJ1-1; possibly TRBD1 for D (5 bases). CDR3 length equals 14 residues. V dropped 4 bases and J dropped 6 bases, with 16 bases sitting between them. Germline V gene lookup returns CDR1 SGHNT and CDR2 YYREEE (reference sequence). The CDR3 bases are TGTGCCAGCAGCCTAGTTGGGGGGGACCCTGAAGCTTTCTTT. This translates into CASSLVGGDPEAFF.

This clone was observed a few times. The chain is built from TRBV7-9 and TRBJ1-6; D perhaps matches TRBD1 (5 bases). This CDR3 has 15 residues. V shed 1 base and J shed 2 bases, with 6 bases lying between them. The germline gives CDR1 SEHNR, CDR2 FQNEAQ (reference sequence). The CDR3 loop is CASSLGGAYNSPLHF. In DNA, the CDR3 is TGTGCCAGCAGCTTAGGGGGGGCCTATAATTCACCCCTCCACTTT.

The V gene is TRBV6-5, the J gene TRBJ1-1; maybe TRBD1 (5 bases). Trimming took off 2 bases at V and 5 bases at J, with 6 bases between the two ends. The CDR3 loop spans 12 amino acids. Germline V gene sequence: CDR1 MNHEY, CDR2 SVGAGI. The CDR3 here is CASSYGGTEAFF. CDR3 bases: TGTGCCAGCAGTTACGGGGGGACTGAAGCTTTCTTT.

The chain uses TRBV30 and TRBJ2-1, with D possibly TRBD2 on 5 matching bases. The CDR3 spans 17 residues. From germline, CDR1 is GTSNPN and CDR2 SVGIG (reference sequence). Trimming removed 4 bases from V and 0 bases from J, with 19 bases in between. CDR3 sequence reads: CAWMGNSARSSYNEQFF. CDR3 DNA: TGTGCCTGGATGGGCAATAGCGCCAGAAGCTCCTACAATGAGCAGTTCTTC.

This clone was picked up one time. The chain combines TRBV11-2 with TRBJ1-4; D gene unclear. Per the germline V gene, CDR1 is SGHAT and CDR2 is FQNNGV. The CDR3 length is 12 residues. V shed 3 bases and J shed 12 bases, with 11 bases lying between them. CDR3 sequence reads: CASSFIEGELFF. The DNA for the CDR3 is TGTGCCAGCAGCTTTATAGAGGGTGAACTGTTTTTT.

This clone was picked up a small number of times. The rearrangement links TRBV5-6 to TRBJ2-7, with TRBD1 matching 7 bases. The CDR3 length is 13 residues. Germline values: CDR1 SGHDT, CDR2 YYEEEE. Trimming took 5 bases from V and 2 from J; bases not matched to a gene: 4. CDR3: CASRRDSAYEQYF. In DNA form, the CDR3 reads TGTGCCAGCAGGAGGGACAGTGCCTACGAGCAGTACTTC.

This clone is a singleton in its sample. The chain combines TRBV7-2 with TRBJ2-1; a possible D gene is TRBD1 (6 bases). From germline, CDR1 is SGHTA and CDR2 FQGNSA. V gave up 2 bases and J gave up 2 bases, with 7 bases separating them. The CDR3 covers 14 residues. The CDR3 sequence: CASSLKGAYNEQFF. CDR3 sequence (DNA): TGTGCCAGCAGCTTAAAGGGGGCCTACAATGAGCAGTTCTTC.

This chain joins TRBV20-1 and TRBJ2-1, with D possibly TRBD2 on 5 matching bases. The CDR3 runs to 11 residues. Germline-derived CDR1 and CDR2 are DFQATT and SNEGSKA (reference sequence). The DNA of the CDR3 is TGCAGCGGGGAGACCTACAATGAGCAGTTCTTC. Translated, it gives CSGETYNEQFF.

This clone has only a few counts. This sequence joins TRBV2 and TRBJ1-2; 8 bases match TRBD1. This CDR3 is built from 14 residues. V was clipped by 8 bases and J by 1 base; unmatched bases: 6. Germline V gives CDR1 SNHLY, CDR2 FYNNEI. The CDR3 nucleotides are TGTGCCAGCCGCCGGGACAGGAATAACTATGGCTACACCTTC. The encoded protein is CASRRDRNNYGYTF.

The rearrangement links TRBV5-4 to TRBJ2-7; 10 bases are shared with TRBD2. This CDR3 contains 14 residues. The junction had 3 bases not matched to a gene; V was cut back by 0 bases and J by 6 bases. Germline assignment: CDR1 SGHNT and CDR2 YYREEE (reference sequence). The CDR3 sequence is CASSLAGTSAEQYF. In nucleotides, the CDR3 is TGTGCCAGCAGCTTGGCCGGGACTAGCGCCGAGCAGTACTTC.

This sequence joins TRBV5-1 and TRBJ1-1; TRBD1 is a possible D gene (5 bases). The V end lost 3 bases, the J end lost 2 bases, and 11 bases lay between the germline ends. From germline, CDR1 is SGHRS and CDR2 YFSETQ. The CDR3 spans 14 residues. Here the CDR3 reads CASSSRGDNTEAFF. CDR3 in DNA: TGCGCCAGCAGCTCGCGGGGGGACAACACTGAAGCTTTCTTT.

This clone counts as medium-sized (0.01 to 0.1%). This chain connects TRBV4-2 to TRBJ1-3; D gene unclear. CDR3 length equals 16 residues. CDR1 LGHNA and CDR2 YNFKEQ come from the germline V gene. Trimming cost V 1 base and J 1 base, with 11 bases left between them. CDR3: CASSQGFGDSGNTIYF. The CDR3 DNA is TGTGCCAGCAGCCAAGGGTTTGGAGATTCTGGAAACACCATATATTTT.

The V gene is TRBV7-8, the J gene TRBJ2-6, with TRBD1 matching 9 bases. The CDR3 runs to 17 residues. Germline CDR1 is SGHVS and CDR2 is FQNEAQ. With 2 bases clipped from V and 1 base from J, the junction kept 3 bases outside the gene matches. The CDR3 sequence: CASSLNRGPSGANVLTF. Here the CDR3 DNA reads TGTGCCAGCAGCTTAAACAGGGGGCCATCTGGGGCCAACGTCCTGACTTTC.